This T cell receptor beta chain was captured in a study of cytomegalovirus exposure and HLA in healthy donors (dated by TCRdb to 2015 to 2018). Regarding the study in general: An earlier analysis of roughly 630 of the donors reported more than 250 Gb of sequence data and around 120 million unique TCR beta sequences from some 180 million T cells. Class I and class II HLA loci were covered by the typing at four-digit resolution. Roughly five DR-DQ haplotypes were handled as single units for association and clustering because linkage in the cohort was strong. The T cell repertoires of under 700 subjects were profiled by immunosequencing and related to cytomegalovirus serostatus. In addition to the first cohort of around 670 subjects, a separate validation cohort of approximately 110 different subjects was used. An earlier analysis of more than 450 of the donors used high-throughput TCR beta sequencing to judge whether each TCR beta V gene segment behaved as functional or pseudogenic. The later analysis used no new phenotypic data to find candidate immune exposures, relying instead on TCR beta sequences and their occurrence across donors. A later analysis re-analyzed previously published TCR beta repertoires from roughly 600 donors and added high-resolution HLA genotyping to study TCR occurrence patterns. The number of donors typed differed by locus, with roughly 629-640 for A, B, C, DRB1 and DQB1, 522 for DQA1, 606 for DPA1, and some 440 for DPB1. The study was designed to test whether signatures of past pathogen exposure could be identified by cataloging public T cell receptors. Donor age, sex, ethnicity and CMV serostatus were compiled alongside the repertoire data. Every repertoire in the discovery cohort had been generated on one and the same sequencing platform. Genome-wide SNP genotypes for about 60% of the roughly 670 donors were used in a later genetic analysis, which treated that subset as a discovery cohort. Among almost 400 genotyped donors of the cohort, an average of 235,054 unique TCR beta nucleotide sequences were sequenced per donor, about a sixth of them non-productive. High-throughput TCR immunosequencing, statistical association of individual TCRs with disease status, and machine learning were combined to predict cytomegalovirus infection status. An early release that covered roughly 600 HLA-typed donors contained around 330 gigabases of sequencing data and some 87 million unique TCR sequences. The genetic ancestry cluster associated with self-reported Caucasian donors included roughly four fifths of the 398 genotyped donors. Study-wide findings and limitations: A cluster of highly shared sequence variants was judged likely to be a technical artifact of the sequencing pipeline. The earlier analysis of some 560 of the donors excluded around 17 rarely observed V segments, including chromosome 9 orphons, because counts were too low. In both the original and validation cohorts, the classifier was reported to diagnose cytomegalovirus status with high specificity and sensitivity. Sequencing depth was assumed to be roughly uniform across donors in the presence/absence analyses, though that assumption may not hold. In vitro tests confirmed that a few of the cytomegalovirus-associated TCR beta chains recognize cytomegalovirus antigens. A later analysis found that most CMV-associated TCR beta chains appeared HLA-restricted, with HLA associations seemingly driven largely by CMV exposure. A later genetic analysis reported fewer N-insertions in productive TCRs among donors in an Asian-associated ancestry cluster than the approximately 670-donor mean. Broadly in line with IMGT annotations, most TCR beta V segments showed up in productive rearrangements about 87% or about 30% of the time in an earlier analysis of approximately 600 of the donors. CMV serostatus was the only immune exposure information available for the cohort. In a later analysis, the rate of TCR association differed among HLA loci, with DRB1 alleles having the most associated TCRs and HLA-C alleles having the fewest. An association between a missense DCLRE1C variant and V-gene and J-gene trimming of TCR beta chains was found in a later genetic analysis and replicated in an independent cohort. When HLA alleles, especially DR and DQ, strongly co-occurred, TCR associations were difficult to assign to individual alleles. Only TCR beta chains were sequenced in this cohort, and the absence of alpha or paired-chain data limited detectable features. The study gave a list of around 170 TCR beta chains associated with cytomegalovirus. A later analysis reported that several top co-occurrence clusters appeared linked to parvovirus B19, influenza, CMV and Epstein-Barr virus. Correlated functional status among segregating V segments might reflect linkage disequilibrium, but an unknown experimental factor could not be ruled out. A later analysis associated 16,951 TCR beta sequences with specific HLA alleles at a false discovery rate of 0.05. Because the 87-base-pair reads could not distinguish some IMGT-functional V segments, including TRBV6-2 and TRBV6-3, those segments were excluded. In a later analysis, HLA-associated TCR beta chains showed more clonal expansion and lower generation probabilities than non-associated chains that were equally common. A further reported finding was that TCR beta sequences accurately predicted the HLA-A and HLA-B alleles for most subjects in the first cohort. Because HLA typing was unavailable for some donors at each locus, only the typed subset was used in association tests. Most TCR sequences were observed very rarely across donors, whereas some public TCRs were present in many individuals. The authors suggested that the approach could potentially be extended to other disease states and immunological phenotypes.

The cohort comprised several hundred healthy bone marrow donors. All cohort members were sampled while nominally healthy, although unrecorded immune exposures were likely present. The donor was CMV seropositive and belonged to the group of a few hundred seropositive cohort members. A peripheral blood sample was provided by each donor, and peripheral blood mononuclear cells were used for TCR beta sequencing. Genomic DNA extraction from the blood cell samples was performed with the Qiagen DNeasy Blood Extraction Kit. From V the trimming removes 4 bases and from J it removes 6 bases, while the gene matches leave 20 bases of the junction unaccounted for. The CDR3 runs 20 amino acids, cysteine and phenylalanine included. The only DNA kept is the CDR3, 60 bases in frame from the first base. CDR1 and CDR2, per the germline V gene, are MNHNS and SASEGT. The library was generated by the immunoSEQ multiplex PCR assay. For the multiplex PCR, a mixture combining 60 forward primers for TCR Vbeta segments and 13 reverse primers for TCR Jbeta segments was used. The CDR3 region of rearranged TCR beta genes was amplified from genomic DNA with a multiplex PCR assay. The Illumina HiSeq System was used to sequence the amplified TCR beta libraries as 87-base-pair reads. Turning to the authors' computational methods: In a later analysis, tens of millions of unique TCR beta chains were counted across the roughly 670 repertoires, and approximately 9.9 million of these chains were shared by at least two donors. Raw reads were error-corrected and collapsed into unique sequences with a nearest-neighbor algorithm that merged closely related sequences to remove PCR and sequencing errors. To assign V, D and J gene segments, CDR3 sequences were aligned to IMGT reference sequences. For a sequence to be retained, at least a six-nucleotide match to both a V gene segment and a J gene segment was required. Rearrangements were classified as productive when the CDR3 lacked stop codons and remained in frame with V and J, and all other rearrangements were classified as non-productive. Following IMGT convention, CDR3 was defined as the stretch from the second conserved V-encoded cysteine to the conserved J-encoded phenylalanine. Sequences without an unambiguous match to a single V gene segment were excluded from the earlier analysis of a few hundred of the donors. In an earlier analysis of 587 of the donors, V segments were called functional above 56.7% productive rearrangements and were called segregating when the between-donor standard deviation exceeded 5%. A statistical classification framework was built for diagnosing cytomegalovirus status from the catalog of TCR beta chain sequences. In a later analysis, V and J genes were assigned by comparing TCR nucleotide sequences against IMGT/GENE-DB human TR gene sequences. The TCRdist pipeline was used in a later analysis to assign CDR3 sequences and most-parsimonious VDJ recombination scenarios. In a later analysis, every TCR beta chain was defined by the combination of its CDR3 amino acid sequence and its V-gene family, and reads without a unique V-gene family were dropped. In a later analysis, fewer than 600 highly shared, low-generation-probability nucleotide sequences were removed to address suspected cross-contamination and a sequencing artifact. A later analysis calculated a clonal expansion index for each public chain from normalized within-repertoire ranks of inferred template counts. In a later analysis, generation probabilities were computed using a VDJ recombination model fitted to out-of-frame rearrangements, and the results were checked against IGoR. Hypergeometric tests were used in a later analysis to score TCR-TCR, TCR-HLA and TCR-CMV co-occurrence, with a repertoire-size bias correction applied to the TCR pairs. In a later analysis, false discovery rates were estimated by permuting HLA or CMV assignments 20 times. A later analysis grouped co-occurring TCRs with DBSCAN, adding TCRdist sequence similarity when clustering within HLA-allele-positive subsets. Co-occurrence clustering excluded repertoires with fewer than 30,000 or more than 120,000 public chains, plus five with anomalous nucleotide sharing. As stored in TCRdb, this immuneACCESS dataset retains in-frame rearrangements with V and J assigned. A fraction of the clones does not appear; measured against another copy, unresolved V genes explain less than half of the discrepancy, and the remainder lacks a known reason. V, J and clone size are taken as reported in that table, and D and trimming were inferred from the DNA itself. The sample table shows fewer than 130,000 clones, and about 74% are seen once. Together, the top ten hold approximately 5.1% of the sample.

About this clone itself: This clone's antigen is unknown. Base qualities were left out, and no much larger clone turns up one base away.

The specimen sequenced was PBMCs. This chain is built from TRBV6-1 and TRBJ2-1; 11 junctional bases match TRBD2. The sequence was obtained from a female donor in good health and CMV-seropositive. The CDR3 region has the sequence CASSVLGSPSSGRFSNEQFF. The DNA sequence follows: TGTGCCAGCAGTGTGCTAGGGTCCCCATCTAGCGGGAGGTTCTCCAATGAGCAGTTCTTC.